Here is one T cell receptor (beta chain) with its context. This sample is part of a study of OX40 agonist ivuxolimab in advanced cancers. This CDR3 is built from 15 residues. With 0 bases removed from V and 2 bases from J, the gap between germline ends came to 10 bases. Germline V gene data show CDR1 as SGDLS and CDR2 as YYNGEE. Measured with immunoSEQ multiplex PCR; TCRdb has only the in-frame clones, and not every one. The table records over 50,000 clones, about 90% of them present only once. The sequence came from an adult with an advanced solid tumor such as melanoma, head and neck, liver or kidney cancer. The chain recombines TRBV9 with TRBJ2-3; D unclear. The sequencing used CD4+ or CD8+ T cells sorted from blood, collected in a trial of the OX40 agonist ivuxolimab. The CDR3 coding sequence is TGTGCCAGCAGCGTAGGTGGGTCAACCACAGATACGCAGTATTTT. This gives the protein CASSVGGSTTDTQYF.